The 21 T cell receptor beta chains reported below all come from one sample, sequenced in a study of blood T cell repertoires in COVID-19 (dated by TCRdb to the early 2020s). The library was obtained by the immunoSEQ multiplex PCR assay. Drawn from immuneACCESS, this table holds only the in-frame rearrangements with V and J called that TCRdb kept. Clones are partly lost; checked studies trace under half to an unresolved V gene and leave the rest unexplained. For this sample there are 98,000 or so clones; 75% to 90% appear just once. The biggest ten clones account for more than 14% of the sample. Specimen: peripheral blood. The receptors here all came from a man aged 45-60 years with acute or convalescent COVID-19.

The chain has TRBV7-2 and TRBJ2-5; 10 bases are a match to TRBD2. CDR1 and CDR2 from the germline V gene are SGHTA and FQGNSA. This CDR3 contains 16 residues. V lost 5 bases, J lost 4 bases, and 10 bases stayed unmatched. This chain's CDR3 is CASSARRLAGSETQYF. CDR3 nucleotides: TGTGCCAGCAGCGCGCGTAGACTAGCGGGCTCAGAGACCCAGTACTTC.

The chain links TRBV11-2 to TRBJ2-1; 10 bases map to TRBD2. J gave up 10 bases and V 3 bases, and 6 bases lay outside the gene matches. The CDR3 totals 14 residues. From germline, CDR1 is SGHAT and CDR2 FQNNGV. CDR3 DNA sequence: TGTGCCAGCAGCTTGAGCGGGAGGGCCCTGGAGCAGTTCTTC. This translates into CASSLSGRALEQFF.

The CDR3 protein is CATSDLGVGTQYF. The CDR3 region has the DNA TGTGCCACCAGTGATTTAGGGGTAGGGACCCAGTACTTC. The rearrangement uses TRBV24-1 and TRBJ2-5, with D possibly being TRBD1 (5 bases). V lost 1 base to trimming and J lost 7 bases, with 9 bases between them. The V gene's germline CDR1 is KGHDR and CDR2 SFDVKD. The CDR3 extends over 13 amino acids.

The V and J genes are TRBV30 and TRBJ2-1; D gene ambiguous. Germline lookup yields CDR1 GTSNPN and CDR2 SVGIG (reference sequence). This CDR3 is built from 12 residues. Trimming removed 0 bases at V and 5 bases at J, with 5 bases between. The CDR3 reads CAWSVRDNEQFF. CDR3 nucleotides: TGTGCCTGGAGTGTAAGAGACAATGAGCAGTTCTTC. The whole variable domain, remainder taken from reference TRBV30 and TRBJ2-1, is SQTIHQWPATLVQPVGSPLSLECTVEGTSNPNLYWYRQAAGRGLQLLFYSVGIGQISSEVPQNLSASRPQDRQFILSSKKLLLSDSGFYLCAWSVRDNEQFFGPGTRLTVL.

The V and J genes are TRBV2 and TRBJ2-3; 9 bases are shared with TRBD2. Trimming took 3 bases from V and 6 from J; bases not matched to a gene: 4. CDR3 size: 14 residues. Germline loops: CDR1 SNHLY, CDR2 FYNNEI. In DNA form, the CDR3 reads TGTGCCAGCAGTGAGGGGACTAGCTCCGATACGCAGTATTTT. Residues: CASSEGTSSDTQYF.

The genes are TRBV10-2 and TRBJ1-1; D perhaps matches TRBD1 (6 bases). Trimming took off 4 bases at V and 2 bases at J, with 8 bases between the two ends. Germline CDR1 and CDR2: WSHSY and SAAADI. The CDR3 contains 13 residues. CDR3 sequence reads: CASSAQGNTEAFF. CDR3 sequence (DNA): TGCGCCAGCAGTGCACAGGGTAACACTGAAGCTTTCTTT.

The count of this clone is one. The chain uses TRBV3-1 (or the pseudogene TRBV3-2) and TRBJ1-2; 11 bases map to TRBD1. Germline CDR1 is LGHDT and CDR2 is YNNKEL (reference sequence). V gave up 4 bases and J gave up 2 bases; unmatched junction bases: 3. The CDR3 extends over 15 amino acids. The CDR3 coding sequence is TGTGCCAGCAGCCTCGGGACAGGGGGGAACTATGGCTACACCTTC. Amino acids: CASSLGTGGNYGYTF.

This chain uses TRBV5-1 with TRBJ2-3; possibly TRBD2 for D (6 bases). The CDR3 is made up of 14 amino acids. Germline assignment: CDR1 SGHRS and CDR2 YFSETQ. The V gene lost 4 bases and the J gene lost 2 bases, with 11 bases spanning the gap. CDR3 nucleotide sequence: TGCGCCAGCAGCGTAGGGACTGTCACAGATACGCAGTATTTT. Its translation is CASSVGTVTDTQYF.

The chain uses TRBV2 and TRBJ1-2, with D possibly TRBD1 on 5 matching bases. V was trimmed by 6 bases and J by 6 bases, leaving 14 bases between them. From germline, CDR1 is SNHLY and CDR2 FYNNEI. CDR3 size: 13 residues. In DNA form, the CDR3 reads TGTGCCAGCAGGAAGACAGAGGTCGATGGCTACACCTTC. It encodes CASRKTEVDGYTF.

The genes are TRBV6-6 and TRBJ1-5; 7 bases map to TRBD1. The CDR3 totals 16 residues. With 5 bases clipped from V and 1 base from J, the junction kept 8 bases outside the gene matches. Germline loops: CDR1 MNHNY, CDR2 SVGAGI (reference sequence). CDR3 nucleotide sequence: TGTGCCAGCAGTCATTCGGGACAGATAAGCAATCAGCCCCAGCATTTT. This encodes CASSHSGQISNQPQHF.

V gene TRBV5-6 combines with J gene TRBJ1-2; 9 bases match TRBD1. Germline-derived CDR1 and CDR2 are SGHDT and YYEEEE. The CDR3 length is 14 residues. J was trimmed by 7 bases and V by 4 bases; bases with no gene match: 8. The CDR3 spells CASSPGTGWRGYTF. For the CDR3, the DNA is TGTGCCAGCAGCCCGGGGACAGGGTGGCGTGGCTACACCTTC.

The chain links TRBV5-1 to TRBJ2-2; 7 positions agree with TRBD2. Per germline, CDR1 SGHRS and CDR2 YFSETQ. The ends lost 5 bases at V and 1 base at J; junction bases unmatched: 5. This CDR3 is 15 amino acids long. DNA for the CDR3: TGCGCCAGCAGATTGAGCGGGATGAACACCGGGGAGCTGTTTTTT. It yields the protein CASRLSGMNTGELFF.

The chain is built from TRBV10-2 and TRBJ2-1, with D maybe TRBD1 (7 bases). The CDR3 consists of 14 residues. Germline lookup yields CDR1 WSHSY and CDR2 SAAADI. With 10 bases removed from V and 7 bases from J, the gap between germline ends came to 20 bases. CDR3 region: CATEGATRNNEQFF. The CDR3 bases are TGCGCCACCGAGGGGGCGACTAGAAATAATGAGCAGTTCTTC.

The chain has TRBV24-1 and TRBJ2-1; 15 positions agree with TRBD2. Germline V gives CDR1 KGHDR, CDR2 SFDVKD. Unmatched junction bases numbered 4, after V lost 5 bases and J lost 9 bases. The CDR3 extends over 15 amino acids. The CDR3 spells CATSAGGLAGGEQFF. CDR3 DNA sequence: TGTGCCACCAGTGCTGGGGGACTAGCGGGGGGTGAGCAGTTCTTC.

The chain couples TRBV7-9 to TRBJ2-7; 7 bases are a match to TRBD2. J was trimmed by 0 bases and V by 5 bases; bases with no gene match: 7. The CDR3 contains 15 residues. Germline V gives CDR1 SEHNR, CDR2 FQNEAQ (reference sequence). CDR3 amino acids: CASSRPLAGSYEQYF. For the CDR3, the DNA is TGTGCCAGCAGCCGTCCGTTAGCGGGCTCCTACGAGCAGTACTTC.

The chain carries TRBV5-1 and TRBJ2-6; D may be TRBD1 (6 bases). The CDR3 consists of 18 residues. Germline V CDR1 and CDR2: SGHRS, YFSETQ. V lost 2 bases and J lost 0, with 15 bases in between. The CDR3 DNA is TGCGCCAGCAGCTTCTGGGGGCCCCAGAGCTCTGGGGCCAACGTCCTGACTTTC. As protein: CASSFWGPQSSGANVLTF.

This clone was counted a single time. V and J are TRBV5-5 and TRBJ2-1, with 11 nucleotides matching TRBD2. Germline CDR1 SGHKS, CDR2 YYEKEE (reference sequence). V gave up 5 bases and J gave up 7 bases; unmatched junction bases: 11. The CDR3 extends over 16 amino acids. CDR3 DNA sequence: TGTGCCAGCAGTCTTAATAGCGGGAGGGCCGGGAATGAGCAGTTCTTC. As protein: CASSLNSGRAGNEQFF. Together with reference TRBV5-5 and TRBJ2-1, the CDR3 gives the full variable domain: DAGVTQSPTHLIKTRGQQVTLRCSPISGHKSVSWYQQVLGQGPQFIFQYYEKEERGRGNFPDRFSARQFPNYSSELNVNALLLGDSALYLCASSLNSGRAGNEQFFGPGTRLTVL.

This clone showed up many times. The CDR3: CASSLEWPYNEQFF. DNA for the CDR3: TGCGCCAGCAGCTTGGAGTGGCCCTACAATGAGCAGTTCTTC. This rearrangement joins TRBV5-1 to TRBJ2-1, with no clear D. The length of the CDR3 is 14 residues. Germline-derived CDR1 and CDR2 are SGHRS and YFSETQ. V was pared by 0 bases and J by 2 bases, with 6 bases between.

The chain recombines TRBV2 with TRBJ1-1, with a tentative D call TRBD1 (6 bases). Trimming removed 10 bases at V and 2 bases at J, with 17 bases between. Looked up from germline, CDR1 is SNHLY and CDR2 is FYNNEI. The CDR3 consists of 14 residues. As DNA, the CDR3 is TGTGCCACATTCCTCGGGGGGGCCAACACTGAAGCTTTCTTT. Translation: CATFLGGANTEAFF.

V usage is TRBV2 and J usage is TRBJ2-7, with 11 bases lining up with TRBD2. CDR1 is SNHLY and CDR2 is FYNNEI in the germline V gene. CDR3 length: 15 amino acids. Trimming took 6 bases from V and 6 from J; bases not matched to a gene: 10. The CDR3 reads CASSGFSGRASEQYF. The CDR3 DNA is TGTGCCAGCAGCGGTTTTAGCGGGAGGGCGAGCGAGCAGTACTTC.

V gene TRBV5-1 combines with J gene TRBJ2-7; 8 bases align to TRBD1. This CDR3 has 14 amino acids. V lost 4 bases to trimming and J lost 5 bases; unmatched junction nucleotides: 8. Germline V gene lookup returns CDR1 SGHRS and CDR2 YFSETQ. CDR3 sequence (DNA): TGCGCCAGCAGCCCCGGACAGGGCGTCAACGAGCAGTACTTC. Amino acid sequence: CASSPGQGVNEQYF.